Shown below are 10 T cell receptor beta chains from a single sample sequenced in a study of blood T cell repertoires in COVID-19. The data were produced by immunoSEQ multiplex PCR, yet TCRdb's version contains in-frame clones alone and is incomplete. The sample comprises 52,000 or so clones, about 80% of which are singletons, and around 20% rests with the top ten. Sequenced sample: peripheral blood. These receptors were obtained from a man aged 50 to 60 with active or convalescent COVID-19.

The gene calls are TRBV30 and TRBJ2-1; D perhaps matches TRBD1 (6 bases). This CDR3 is built from 11 residues. Germline V lookup: CDR1 GTSNPN, CDR2 SVGIG (reference sequence). Trimming took 7 bases from V and 9 from J, leaving 13 bases between them. CDR3 sequence (DNA): TGTGCCTTAACAGGGTCGACTGAGCAGTTCTTC. Its protein is CALTGSTEQFF.

This chain links TRBV4-1 with TRBJ2-1; D unresolved. V was shortened by 2 bases and J by 9 bases, with 5 bases between the two germline ends. Germline V gene data show CDR1 as MGHRA and CDR2 as YSYEKL. The CDR3 consists of 11 residues. CDR3 in amino acids: CASSQSGEQFF. In DNA form, the CDR3 reads TGCGCCAGCAGCCAATCCGGTGAGCAGTTCTTC.

V gene TRBV10-3 combines with J gene TRBJ2-1; 8 nucleotides align to TRBD1. Trimming at V came to 5 bases and at J to 7 bases, leaving 7 bases not matched to a gene. The germline V gene encodes CDR1 ENHRY and CDR2 SYGVKD. The CDR3 totals 14 residues. The CDR3 loop reads CAISRQGAGNEQFF. The CDR3 nucleotides are TGTGCCATCAGTCGGCAGGGGGCAGGGAATGAGCAGTTCTTC.

This chain joins TRBV12-5 and TRBJ2-5; the match to TRBD1 covers 11 bases. Losses at the gene ends were 5 bases for V and 5 bases for J; bases not matched to a gene: 7. CDR1 and CDR2 (germline): LGHNT, FRNRAP. CDR3 size: 15 residues. The CDR3 nucleotides read TGTGCTAGTGGTACCGGGACAGGGGGTTTTGAGACCCAGTACTTC. This translates into CASGTGTGGFETQYF.

This chain links TRBV10-3 with TRBJ2-3; 9 bases fit TRBD2. CDR1 is ENHRY and CDR2 is SYGVKD in the germline V gene. The CDR3 totals 15 residues. The junction had 6 bases not matched to a gene; V was cut back by 8 bases and J by 0 bases. The CDR3 loop is CAILAGVGSTDTQYF. In DNA form, the CDR3 reads TGTGCCATCTTAGCGGGAGTAGGGAGCACAGATACGCAGTATTTT.

V is TRBV15 and J is TRBJ1-4; D not certain. Trimming cost V 0 bases and J 0 bases, with 11 bases left between them. Germline CDR1 reads LNHNV; CDR2 reads YYDKDF (reference sequence). CDR3 length: 17 amino acids. The CDR3 DNA sequence: TGTGCCACCAGCAGAGATCTCTCGGGAGCAACTAATGAAAAACTGTTTTTT. Residues: CATSRDLSGATNEKLFF.

This chain connects TRBV5-1 to TRBJ2-5; a weak D match, TRBD2 (5 bases). CDR1 SGHRS and CDR2 YFSETQ come from the germline V gene. CDR3 length: 15 amino acids. Trimming removed 0 bases from V and 1 base from J, with 10 bases in between. The CDR3 DNA follows: TGCGCCAGCAGCTTGGAGGGCAGCGGCCAAGAGACCCAGTACTTC. Translated: CASSLEGSGQETQYF.

This clone occurred once. The chain carries TRBV13 and TRBJ2-1; 7 nucleotides match TRBD1. CDR3 length: 16 residues. CDR1 PRHDT and CDR2 FYEKMQ come from the germline V gene (reference sequence). J was trimmed by 0 bases and V by 5 bases; bases with no gene match: 7. CDR3 in DNA: TGTGCCAGCAGCACAAACAGGGGCCACTCCTACAATGAGCAGTTCTTC. This codes for CASSTNRGHSYNEQFF.

The chain couples TRBV6-6 to TRBJ2-3; 8 positions agree with TRBD2. With V trimmed by 8 bases and J by 5 bases, 12 bases remained unmatched. From germline, CDR1 is MNHNY and CDR2 SVGAGI (reference sequence). This CDR3 has 15 amino acids. Written as DNA, the CDR3 is TGTGCCAGCCGCGATCGGGGGGGCGGGAGAGATACGCAGTATTTT. Its translation is CASRDRGGGRDTQYF.

The CDR3 is CASSEETGTNEKLFF. As DNA, the CDR3 is TGTGCCAGTAGTGAAGAGACAGGGACTAATGAAAAACTGTTTTTT. The rearrangement joins TRBV19 to TRBJ1-4; 7 bases are shared with TRBD1. The CDR3 is 15 residues long. The germline V gene has CDR1 LNHDA and CDR2 SQIVND (reference sequence). V dropped 5 bases and J dropped 2; count of bases not matched to a gene: 5.